A single sample gave rise to the 3 T cell receptor beta chains below, sequenced in a study of OX40 agonist ivuxolimab in advanced cancers. Assay used: immunoSEQ multiplex PCR; TCRdb lists only in-frame clones, some missing. The table shows under 20,000 clones, with around four fifths occurring only once. Sequences were derived from CD4+ or CD8+ T cells sorted from blood, sampled in a trial of the OX40 agonist ivuxolimab. These TCRs come from an adult with an advanced solid tumor such as melanoma, head and neck, liver or kidney cancer.

The rearrangement uses TRBV6-6 and TRBJ2-2; D tentatively fits TRBD1 or TRBD2 (5 bases each). V was cut by 7 bases and J by 3 bases, with 15 bases left in between. The CDR3 length is 15 residues. Germline CDR1 is MNHNY and CDR2 is SVGAGI (reference sequence). The CDR3 DNA reads TGTGCCAGCACTCCAGGCAGGGACGACACCGGGGAGCTGTTTTTT. Protein sequence: CASTPGRDDTGELFF.

CDR3 bases: TGCGCCAGCAGCCAGGGCCGTGGTAGAGAGACCCAGTACTTC. Encoded protein: CASSQGRGRETQYF. The chain carries TRBV4-3 and TRBJ2-5; D not resolved. This CDR3 is built from 14 residues. Trimming took 3 bases from V and 4 from J, leaving 12 bases between them. In germline, CDR1 is LGHNA, CDR2 YSLEER.

The V and J genes are TRBV9 and TRBJ1-2; D remains ambiguous. Germline assignment: CDR1 SGDLS and CDR2 YYNGEE. This CDR3 comprises 13 residues. V dropped 4 bases and J dropped 8 bases, with 15 bases sitting between them. This CDR3 reads CASSPRLSDGYTF. The CDR3 DNA reads as TGTGCCAGCAGCCCACGGTTATCGGACGGCTACACCTTC.